This record looks at one TCR beta chain sequence and its context. The sample belongs to a study of cytomegalovirus exposure and HLA in healthy donors. V trimming: 8 bases; J trimming: 6 bases; junction bases outside the gene matches: 7. This CDR3 spans 13 amino acids. Germline CDR1 is LNHDA and CDR2 is SQIVND (reference sequence). The PCR had 60 Vbeta and 13 Jbeta primers. Assay used: immunoSEQ multiplex PCR; TCRdb lists only in-frame clones, some missing. Of around 200,000 clones listed, 65% to 90% are singletons. This chain uses TRBV19 with TRBJ1-2, with TRBD1 matching 9 bases. The clonotype comes from a girl between 5 and 17 years old in good health and CMV-seronegative. What was sequenced was PBMCs. CDR3 sequence (DNA): TGTGCCAGTGAAGACAGGGGGTCGCATGGCTACACCTTC. Translation gives CASEDRGSHGYTF. Looking up the rest from reference TRBV19 and TRBJ1-2 gives the full variable domain: DGGITQSPKYLFRKEGQNVTLSCEQNLNHDAMYWYRQDPGQGLRLIYYSQIVNDFQKGDIAEGYSVSREKKESFPLTVTSAQKNPTAFYLCASEDRGSHGYTFGSGTRLTVV.